The 5 T cell receptor beta chains below were found in one sample sequenced in a study of blood T cell repertoires in COVID-19. Repertoires were generated with immunoSEQ multiplex PCR, while TCRdb's copy carries only in-frame clones and drops some. The data show around 200,000 clones, with approximately 87% seen just once and 0.8% to 1% held by the top ten. The sequenced sample was peripheral blood. These receptors were collected from a woman between 18 and 29 years old who had recovered from COVID-19.

The chain uses TRBV5-4 and TRBJ1-6; 8 nucleotides align to TRBD1. The CDR3 is made up of 16 amino acids. V trimming: 0 bases; J trimming: 7 bases; junction bases outside the gene matches: 6. Germline CDR1 SGHNT, CDR2 YYREEE (reference sequence). CDR3 DNA: TGTGCCAGCAGCTTGGGACAGGGGTTCGAGAATTCACCCCTCCACTTT. This sequence encodes CASSLGQGFENSPLHF.

The V and J genes are TRBV11-3 and TRBJ2-1; TRBD2 matches at 10 bases. V was pared by 1 base and J by 6 bases, with 6 bases of the junction left unmatched. This CDR3 is built from 16 residues. Per germline, CDR1 SGHNT and CDR2 YENEEA. For the CDR3, the DNA is TGTGCCAGCAGCTTAGCTAGCGGGAGTGCAGCCAATGAGCAGTTCTTC. This encodes CASSLASGSAANEQFF.

This chain connects TRBV2 to TRBJ2-2, with TRBD1 as a possible D gene (5 bases). This CDR3 contains 14 residues. CDR1 is SNHLY and CDR2 is FYNNEI in the germline V gene. V dropped 6 bases and J dropped 1 base, with 9 bases sitting between them. The CDR3 protein is CASSGHRNTGELFF. The CDR3 coding sequence is TGTGCCAGCAGCGGACACAGGAACACCGGGGAGCTGTTTTTT.

The V call is TRBV5-1, the J call TRBJ1-6, with a tentative D call TRBD1 (6 bases). The CDR3 has 14 amino acids. Per the germline V gene, CDR1 is SGHRS and CDR2 is YFSETQ. Trimming took off 2 bases at V and 8 bases at J, with 11 bases between the two ends. The CDR3 loop is CASSFTGTDSPLHF. The CDR3 DNA follows: TGCGCCAGCAGCTTTACAGGGACGGATTCACCCCTCCACTTT.

This clone was recorded only once. This chain links TRBV2 with TRBJ2-3, with D perhaps matching TRBD2 (6 bases). The CDR3 runs to 15 residues. Per germline, CDR1 SNHLY and CDR2 FYNNEI. The germline V and J ends were trimmed by 10 bases and 2 bases, with 19 bases remaining between them. The CDR3 spells CATLGAGGVTDTQYF. The CDR3, as DNA: TGTGCCACCCTAGGGGCGGGCGGGGTCACAGATACGCAGTATTTT.